This T cell receptor beta chain appears in the sequencing data of a study of shared clonotypes between healthy human individuals (dated by TCRdb to the early 2020s). At the level of the whole study: The cohort comprised a couple of women and a few men aged 18 to 49 years. For each donor, three plates each were used for CD4 naive and CD4 memory, two plates were used for CD8 naive, and one plate was used for CD8 memory. To estimate repertoire size and how much clonotypes are shared between individuals, the study performed deep sequencing of blood TCR repertoires from about 5 healthy adults. Different laboratories and diverse techniques were used to prepare libraries and sequence TCR repertoires, to increase sequencing depth and limit assay-specific biases. Leukapheresis yielded between about 0.9 and 10 billion PBMCs per donor. Here is what the overall study found, with its caveats: Roughly 5.2% of naive CD4, 3% to 3.5% of naive CD8, about 2.4% of memory CD4, and 0.4% of memory CD8 clonotypes were shared across several donors. Higher generation probabilities were observed for clonotypes shared by all four sorted-subset donors than for non-shared clonotypes. Naive subsets generally had larger estimated clonotype richness than memory subsets. Because the study included only a small number of donors, the genetic and exposure-history diversity represented was limited. Only blood was sampled, and tissue TCR repertoires likely differ from those in blood. Incomplete sequencing was indicated by rarefaction of sorted-subset datasets, despite the large sequencing depth. Based on pairwise subsampling, the degree of clonotype sharing among donors was expected to be affected by sequencing depth.

Using the deep immunoSEQ assay, multiplex PCR amplified TCR CDR3 regions from genomic DNA. Extracted genomic DNA from each cell subset was distributed evenly across all wells of several immunoSEQ 96-well plates, and each plate was treated as a replicate. For sorted subsets, approximately 0.2 ug of genomic DNA, equivalent to around 29,000 T cell genomes, went into each replicate PCR. Purified libraries were measured with a Qubit 3.0 fluorometer, size-checked on a Bioanalyzer 2100, and measured again with the KAPA Library Quantification kit. Each immunoSEQ 96-well plate was sequenced on its own single-read 150-cycle Illumina NextSeq 550 flow cell. As for the original processing: Because the immunoSEQ output included only junctional sequences and no quality scores, the filtering could not be the same as the filtering used for full-length reads. To assign V/J genes and CDR3, sequences were annotated against IMGT germline references using PyIR, a Python wrapper for IgBLAST v1.9. Reads were filtered out if the reads had weak V/J assignments (E-value above 1e-6), no CDR3, stop codons, out-of-frame junctions, or ambiguous translated residues. V3J clonotypes were defined as sequences sharing the same inferred V gene, J gene, and CDR3 amino acid sequence. To compute the percentage overlap between repertoires, the number of shared unique clonotypes was divided by the size of the smaller repertoire. Richness of each repertoire was evaluated using RTK rarefaction, the Chao1 estimator, and Recon v2.1 estimates of unobserved clonotypes. Generation probabilities for all TCRbeta clonotypes obtained by the gDNA method from a handful of donors were computed using OLGA. Held by TCRdb, this immuneACCESS table contains in-frame sequences only and omits some clones. Under half of the omission traces to an unresolved V gene where checked; the cause of the rest is unknown. That table gives V, J and clone size, and the DNA gave D and trimming. The sample contains 2 million to 2.5 million clones, approximately 95% of them found a single time. Of the sample, 0.39% is held by the ten largest clones.

Trimmed from V: 10 bases; trimmed from J: 3 bases; junction bases lacking a gene match: 4. The germline V gene (reference sequence) provides CDR1 LNHDA and CDR2 SQIVND. Taken from cysteine to phenylalanine, the CDR3 has 12 residues. Only the CDR3 region is kept as DNA, spanning 36 bases read in frame from base 1. On this clone itself: Its target antigen remains unknown. There are no base qualities to consult, and no much larger clone falls within one base.

The donors were healthy, HIV-negative adults who had no recently reported acute infections or vaccinations. All donors were Caucasian adults living in Nashville, Tennessee, USA. Magnetic negative selection was used to enrich CD4+ T cells, after which naive cells were positively selected on CD45RA and the negative fraction became the memory subset. After blood collection by leukapheresis, PBMCs were isolated using Ficoll-Histopaque density gradient centrifugation and then cryopreserved in the vapor phase of liquid nitrogen. Purity and quantity of every magnetically sorted T cell population were checked by analytical flow cytometry. Genomic DNA was isolated from each sorted fraction and quantified by UV absorbance on a Nanodrop 2000c.

What was sequenced was naive CD4+ T cells from PBMCs. The cell subset or site label for this specimen denotes: CD45RA+ positively selected. The chain links TRBV19 with TRBJ2-7; 9 bases in between match TRBD1. The sequence was collected from a man aged 18 to 29 in good health. Some clones in this sample may be carry-over from other donors' samples. The nucleotides are TGTGCCACCTCGGGACAGGGCTACGAGCAGTACTTC. It translates to CATSGQGYEQYF.